This T cell receptor (beta chain) was documented in a study of tumor-infiltrating lymphocytes in primary liver carcinoma (TCRdb year 2017). A note on the overall study: Of the five patients, three men and two women aged 30 to 69 years, four had hepatocellular carcinoma and one had combined HCC and intrahepatic cholangiocarcinoma. The tumors of the five patients were staged as T1-T3 N0M0, with maximum diameters ranging from about 4.2 to 11 cm. Roughly 3.65 to 7.5 million productive TCRbeta reads were obtained per sample, and no significant difference in read depth was found between tissue types. Across five regions of each liver tumor, along with adjacent normal tissue and blood, the study brought together TCRbeta repertoire sequencing, expression microarrays and whole-exome sequencing. A total of 35 specimens from 5 patients underwent TCRbeta repertoire sequencing, comprising 25 or so tumor regions, 5 adjacent noncancerous liver tissues and 5 peripheral blood samples. The 20 to 25 tumor region samples were profiled with Agilent mRNA microarrays so that TCRbeta repertoire diversity could be related to the local molecular phenotype. High reproducibility was observed for the technical replicate repertoires, with mean shared-clone rates roughly 0.92 and correlation coefficients above 0.95.

The CDR3 runs 15 residues from the cysteine to the phenylalanine. Only the CDR3 DNA stays, 45 bases, in frame from base 1. The germline V gene gives CDR1 as LGHNA and CDR2 as YSLEER. TCRbeta-specific cDNA was reverse-transcribed from about 0.45 ug total RNA using a constant-region primer and ProtoScript II reverse transcriptase. Construction of the TCRbeta libraries relied on three nested rounds of multiplex PCR, following a slightly modified ARM-PCR procedure. Each of the first two PCR rounds ran for 10 cycles and used multiplex TRBV1-TRBV30 forward primers together with a Cbeta reverse primer. Sample barcodes and Illumina adapters were attached in a final 25-cycle PCR using Deep VentR polymerase. Before sequencing, amplicons of 200-500 bp were gel-purified using a QIAquick gel extraction kit. An Illumina HiSeq 2500 was used to sequence the TCRbeta amplicons with 250-bp paired-end reads. From the authors' description of their analysis: Reads were quality-trimmed with Trimmomatic v0.33, and paired reads were merged with FLASH v1.2.11 to recover full CDR3 sequences. MiGEC v1.2.1b assigned V, D and J germline segments to the rearranged TCRbeta sequences. Clonotype statistics and Shannon-Wiener diversity indices were calculated with VDJtools v1.0.0. To reduce sampling bias, subsequent analyses other than the diversity analysis used only the 250 most abundant clonotypes in each sample. Through fastp at Q25 and MiXCR, TCRdb rebuilt clones from the public reads, retaining in-frame beta chains. CDR3 protein duplicates are merged, each entry listing the most common genes and DNA. TCRdb's processing, not the authors', yielded these V and J calls. This sample holds over 40,000 distinct CDR3 sequences; around 77% were observed only once. The leading ten clones occupy approximately 25% of the sample.

With regard to this clonotype: The target of this receptor is not known. At one boundary the junction diverges from the germline segment, which might be a read error.

Beyond this particular receptor, the publication reports: The study included only five patients, and the authors note findings should be validated in a larger study. Only the TCR beta chain was sequenced, so true repertoire diversity is likely underestimated because unpaired alpha chains were not captured. The top 250 clones made up a significantly larger repertoire fraction in tumors than in blood (p = 0.039). Since the samples were bulk and unsorted, there was no way to compare CD4+ and CD8+ T cell repertoires. Consistent with antigen-driven expansion, pairs of tumor regions showed higher repertoire overlap (mean around 36%) than either tumor-adjacent pairs (about 17%) or tumor-blood pairs (roughly 14%). Only roughly 7.5-24% of top clones appeared in all five regions of a tumor, which suggests that tumor-infiltrating T cells are spatially heterogeneous.

Without any cell sorting, total RNA and DNA were co-extracted from approximately 22-30 mg of bulk tissue using the AllPrep DNA/RNA mini kit. Four to six patients with histopathologically diagnosed primary liver carcinoma underwent surgical resection in China between late 2015 and March 2016. Patients had chronic HBV infection and were treatment-naive at sampling. Each tumor was sampled at five spatially separated regions: the superior, inferior, left-lateral and right-lateral poles and the tumor centre. According to histology, viable tumor cells made up more than 75% of every tumor sample. Each fresh piece of tumor and adjacent tissue was cut in two, with one half stored in RNAlater at -80 degrees C and the other half sent for histology.

The chain joins TRBV4-3 to TRBJ2-1; the junction holds 8 bases that match TRBD1. The TCR was taken from a middle-aged man with primary liver carcinoma and hepatitis B virus infection. Sequences were obtained from liver tumor tissue from sampling region 5. Taken with the paper, the label for cell subset or site translates to: tumor region T5, tumor centre. The CDR3 in this case is CAGSRFQGASDEHFF. The DNA is as follows: TGCGCCGGCAGCCGATTTCAGGGGGCTAGCGATGAGCACTTCTTC.